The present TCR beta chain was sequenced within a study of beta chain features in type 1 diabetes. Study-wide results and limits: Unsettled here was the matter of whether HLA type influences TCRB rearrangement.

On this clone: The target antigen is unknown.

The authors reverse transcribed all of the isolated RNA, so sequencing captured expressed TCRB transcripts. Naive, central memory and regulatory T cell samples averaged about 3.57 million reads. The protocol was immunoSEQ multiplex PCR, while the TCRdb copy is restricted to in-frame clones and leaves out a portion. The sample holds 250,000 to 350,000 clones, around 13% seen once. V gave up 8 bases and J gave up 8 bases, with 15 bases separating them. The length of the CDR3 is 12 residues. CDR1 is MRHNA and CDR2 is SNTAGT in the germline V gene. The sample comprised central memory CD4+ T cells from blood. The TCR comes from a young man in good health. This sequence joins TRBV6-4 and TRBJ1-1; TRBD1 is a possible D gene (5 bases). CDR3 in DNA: TGTGCCAGCGGGACTGGGAGCGGGGAAGCTTTCTTT. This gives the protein CASGTGSGEAFF.